The clone carrying this TCR beta chain was observed at least ten times. The use of a sample-barcoded 5' primer and a J-beta primer mix characterized a second PCR of roughly 6 to 11 cycles. From the 5' RACE reads, TCRdb called clonotypes with MiXCR, one entry per CDR3 protein. This sample has fewer than 2,000,000 distinct CDR3 sequences, with around 35% found just once. Each donor gave approximately 9.7 milliliters of peripheral blood. This entry is derived from a study of blood T cells in healthy people across ages. V trimming: 3 bases; J trimming: 2 bases; junction bases outside the gene matches: 12. The CDR3 has 19 amino acids. The germline CDR1 and CDR2 sequences are KGHDR and SFDVKD.

Sequences were obtained from blood. The chain combines TRBV24-1 with TRBJ2-3; 11 bases agree with TRBD2. The clonotype comes from a woman aged 25 to 39 in good health. The CDR3, as DNA: TGTGCCACCAGTGATCTCCCGGGAGCTAGCGGGAGGCCCACAGATACGCAGTATTTT. This gives the protein CATSDLPGASGRPTDTQYF.